The clone carrying this T cell receptor beta chain showed up just a few times. The sample belongs to a study of blood T cells in healthy people across ages. The CDR3 is 19 residues long. Germline values: CDR1 SGDLS, CDR2 YYNGEE. The V end lost 0 bases, the J end lost 0 bases, and 16 bases lay between the germline ends. The authors ran a second PCR of roughly 6 to 12 cycles using a sample-barcoded 5' primer and a J-beta primer mix. TCRdb called the 5' RACE reads again in MiXCR, with one record for every CDR3 protein. The table lists around 940,000 distinct CDR3 sequences, roughly half of them singletons, with about a fifth in the top ten.

This TCR was sampled from a woman aged 60-70 years in good health. This chain joins TRBV9 and TRBJ2-6; D is tentatively TRBD1 or TRBD2 (5 bases each). Sample: blood. Written as DNA, the CDR3 is TGTGCCAGCAGCGTAGGGTTACTAGGGGCCCTCTCTGGGGCCAACGTCCTGACTTTC. Protein sequence: CASSVGLLGALSGANVLTF.